Listed below are T cell receptor beta chains from one sample, sequenced in a study of T cells in Graves' hyperthyroidism and ophthalmopathy. TCRdb itself ran the multiplex PCR reads through MiXCR, one entry per CDR3 protein. The table has hundreds of thousands of distinct CDR3 sequences, approximately 16% seen once. The sequencing sample was made of blood. The receptors here all came from a woman between 35 and 50 years old with Graves' ophthalmopathy. Both conserved end residues are part of each CDR3. The order of the fields is clone size, V gene, J gene, D gene, CDR3 protein, CDR3 DNA. A D gene is named only where the DNA matches it firmly. Size tells how often a clone was seen (once, few, many) or the class of an expanded clone, and some rows leave it out.

abundance: many
v_gene: TRBV20-1
j_gene: TRBJ2-3
d_gene: NA
CDR3aa: CRQGLRDTQYF
CDR3nt: TGCAGGCAGGGGTTGAGAGATACGCAGTATTTT

abundance: NA
v_gene: TRBV5-1
j_gene: TRBJ2-1
d_gene: TRBD2
CDR3aa: CASSLEASGRAREQFF
CDR3nt: TGCGCCAGCAGCTTGGAGGCTAGCGGGAGGGCCCGTGAGCAGTTCTTC

abundance: many
v_gene: TRBV11-2
j_gene: TRBJ1-5
d_gene: NA
CDR3aa: CASSLRGSNQPQHF
CDR3nt: TGTGCCAGCAGCTTACGGGGGTCGAATCAGCCCCAGCATTTT

abundance: many
v_gene: TRBV11-1
j_gene: TRBJ2-2
d_gene: NA
CDR3aa: CASSRRGELFF
CDR3nt: TGTGCCAGCAGCCGCCGCGGGGAGCTGTTTTTT

abundance: NA
v_gene: TRBV7-3
j_gene: TRBJ2-5
d_gene: NA
CDR3aa: CASSLFGGTQYF
CDR3nt: TGTGCCAGCAGCTTATTTGGGGGGACCCAGTACTTC

abundance: many
v_gene: TRBV11-1
j_gene: TRBJ1-1
d_gene: NA
CDR3aa: CASTGLNTEAFF
CDR3nt: TGTGCCAGCACAGGGTTGAACACTGAAGCTTTCTTT

abundance: many
v_gene: TRBV12-3/TRBV12-4
j_gene: TRBJ1-1
d_gene: TRBD1
CDR3aa: CASSSPGQGGAEAFF
CDR3nt: TGTGCCAGCAGCTCCCCCGGACAGGGGGGAGCTGAAGCTTTCTTT

abundance: many
v_gene: TRBV20-1
j_gene: TRBJ2-1
d_gene: TRBD2
CDR3aa: CSAIRTSGRRGEQFF
CDR3nt: TGCAGTGCTATACGGACTAGCGGGAGGAGGGGTGAGCAGTTCTTC

abundance: NA
v_gene: TRBV2
j_gene: TRBJ2-5
d_gene: TRBD1
CDR3aa: CASFRDRGQETQYF
CDR3nt: TGTGCCAGCTTCCGGGACAGGGGGCAAGAGACCCAGTACTTC

abundance: NA
v_gene: TRBV29-1
j_gene: TRBJ2-7
d_gene: NA
CDR3aa: CSVSFLRPPYEQYF
CDR3nt: TGCAGCGTTTCCTTCCTTCGCCCACCCTACGAGCAGTACTTC

abundance: many
v_gene: TRBV28
j_gene: TRBJ2-3
d_gene: TRBD2
CDR3aa: CASSSRLAYTDTQYF
CDR3nt: TGTGCCAGCAGTTCGCGACTAGCCTACACAGATACGCAGTATTTT

abundance: NA
v_gene: TRBV19
j_gene: TRBJ1-4
d_gene: NA
CDR3aa: CASSGTTNEKLFF
CDR3nt: TGTGCCAGTTCCGGGACAACTAATGAAAAACTGTTTTTT

abundance: NA
v_gene: TRBV20-1
j_gene: TRBJ2-5
d_gene: NA
CDR3aa: CSARGEVETQYF
CDR3nt: TGCAGTGCTCGTGGTGAGGTAGAGACCCAGTACTTC

abundance: few
v_gene: TRBV9
j_gene: TRBJ2-2
d_gene: NA
CDR3aa: CASSVGLNTGELFF
CDR3nt: TGTGCCAGCAGCGTAGGGCTCAACACCGGGGAGCTGTTTTTT

abundance: NA
v_gene: TRBV4-2
j_gene: TRBJ1-4
d_gene: TRBD1
CDR3aa: CASSQDGQAANEKLFF
CDR3nt: TGTGCCAGCAGCCAAGATGGACAGGCTGCTAATGAAAAACTGTTTTTT

abundance: many
v_gene: TRBV7-6
j_gene: TRBJ2-2
d_gene: TRBD2
CDR3aa: CASSSRGGPGELFF
CDR3nt: TGTGCCAGCAGCTCCCGGGGGGGCCCCGGGGAGCTGTTTTTT

abundance: many
v_gene: TRBV2
j_gene: TRBJ2-2
d_gene: TRBD1
CDR3aa: CASRQQGASTGELFF
CDR3nt: TGTGCCAGCAGACAACAGGGGGCAAGCACCGGGGAGCTGTTTTTT

abundance: many
v_gene: TRBV11-2
j_gene: TRBJ2-1
d_gene: NA
CDR3aa: CASGTAKNNEQFF
CDR3nt: TGTGCCAGCGGGACTGCAAAGAACAATGAGCAGTTCTTC

abundance: NA
v_gene: TRBV28
j_gene: TRBJ2-7
d_gene: NA
CDR3aa: CATRTPGYEQYF
CDR3nt: TGTGCCACCCGGACGCCGGGCTACGAGCAGTACTTC

abundance: many
v_gene: TRBV20-1
j_gene: TRBJ2-5
d_gene: TRBD2
CDR3aa: CSARRSGGAQETQYF
CDR3nt: TGCAGTGCTAGGCGTAGCGGGGGGGCCCAAGAGACCCAGTACTTC

abundance: many
v_gene: TRBV2
j_gene: TRBJ2-2
d_gene: TRBD1
CDR3aa: CASKGQGTGELFF
CDR3nt: TGTGCCAGCAAGGGACAGGGGACCGGGGAGCTGTTTTTT

abundance: many
v_gene: TRBV12-3/TRBV12-4
j_gene: TRBJ2-1
d_gene: TRBD2
CDR3aa: CASSFDSPLTSVYNEQFF
CDR3nt: TGTGCCAGCAGTTTTGACTCCCCTCTTACTAGCGTCTACAATGAGCAGTTCTTC